These 28 T cell receptor beta chains share one sample of origin, sequenced in a study of blood T cell repertoires in COVID-19. Method: immunoSEQ multiplex PCR; TCRdb's copy keeps in-frame clones and lacks some. This sample has about 140,000 clones; roughly 80% occur once, and the top ten carry roughly 6.5%. The sample comprised peripheral blood. The receptor source for this set is a human donor in a cohort sampled during active COVID-19.

The chain links TRBV4-1 to TRBJ2-7; the D gene is possibly TRBD1 (5 bases). The germline V and J ends were trimmed by 1 base and 0 bases, with 10 bases remaining between them. Germline CDR1 is MGHRA and CDR2 is YSYEKL. This CDR3 spans 15 amino acids. The CDR3 DNA is TGCGCCAGCAGCCAAGGGCAGACAGTCTCCTACGAGCAGTACTTC. Amino acids: CASSQGQTVSYEQYF.

This rearrangement joins TRBV7-2 to TRBJ1-5, with TRBD1 as a possible D gene (6 bases). V lost 2 bases and J lost 6, with 14 bases in between. CDR3 size: 15 residues. The V gene's germline CDR1 is SGHTA and CDR2 FQGNSA. CDR3 residues: CASSLMSGAAQPQHF. The CDR3 DNA reads TGTGCCAGCAGCTTAATGTCAGGGGCCGCTCAGCCCCAGCATTTT.

This clone was picked up one time. The chain couples TRBV18 to TRBJ2-4; 7 nucleotides match TRBD1. The junction had 2 bases not matched to a gene; V was cut back by 6 bases and J by 6 bases. The germline CDR1 and CDR2 sequences are KGHSH and LQKENI. This CDR3 spans 12 amino acids. In nucleotides, the CDR3 is TGTGCCAGCTCTCGGGACAGAAACATTCAGTACTTC. This translates into CASSRDRNIQYF.

The V gene is TRBV4-3, the J gene TRBJ2-7; D might be TRBD1 (6 bases). V lost 1 base and J lost 3, with 13 bases in between. Germline CDR1 and CDR2: LGHNA and YSLEER. This CDR3 region has 15 residues. CDR3 DNA sequence: TGCGCCAGCAGCCAAGCCCCAGGGGTCCTCTACGAGCAGTACTTC. Translating gives CASSQAPGVLYEQYF.

CDR3 amino acids: CASSRSGRGSYNEQFF. The CDR3 DNA is TGTGCCAGCAGCAGAAGCGGGCGGGGGTCCTACAATGAGCAGTTCTTC. The chain uses TRBV4-2 and TRBJ2-1, with 7 nucleotides matching TRBD2. The CDR3 contains 16 residues. Germline V CDR1 and CDR2: LGHNA, YNFKEQ. J was trimmed by 1 base and V by 5 bases; bases with no gene match: 8.

This chain connects TRBV18 to TRBJ1-1; no clear D gene. This CDR3 spans 13 amino acids. Germline V gives CDR1 KGHSH, CDR2 LQKENI. V was cut by 6 bases and J by 1 base, with 9 bases left in between. The CDR3 sequence is CASSSGRNTEAFF. The CDR3 nucleotides read TGTGCCAGCTCCAGTGGGAGGAACACTGAAGCTTTCTTT.

J is TRBJ1-1 and V is TRBV4-3; tentative D call: TRBD1 (5 bases). This CDR3 contains 13 residues. The V and J ends lost 4 bases and 3 bases respectively, with 9 bases between them. Germline V CDR1 and CDR2: LGHNA, YSLEER. This chain's CDR3 is CASSRLRDTEAFF. For the CDR3, the DNA is TGCGCCAGCAGCCGACTCAGGGACACTGAAGCTTTCTTT.

The chain links TRBV15 to TRBJ2-7; D perhaps matches TRBD1 (6 bases). Trimming took 0 bases from V and 6 from J, leaving 15 bases between them. The CDR3 contains 15 residues. Germline CDR1 is LNHNV and CDR2 is YYDKDF (reference sequence). CDR3 residues: CATSRDPQGKVEQYF. CDR3 coding DNA: TGTGCCACCAGCAGAGATCCACAGGGAAAGGTCGAGCAGTACTTC.

The V call is TRBV28, the J call TRBJ1-2, with D uncertain. Germline assignment: CDR1 MDHEN and CDR2 SYDVKM. V was pared by 8 bases and J by 2 bases, with 18 bases between. The CDR3 spans 15 residues. CDR3 bases: TGTGCCAGCTTGGGTGGCTTGGAGCGGAACTATGGCTACACCTTC. Translation: CASLGGLERNYGYTF.

The chain combines TRBV24-1 with TRBJ2-2; maybe TRBD1 (5 bases). Per the germline V gene, CDR1 is KGHDR and CDR2 is SFDVKD. The CDR3 totals 16 residues. V was cut by 0 bases and J by 4 bases, with 11 bases left in between. CDR3 sequence: CATSDLTGRGTGELFF. The CDR3 coding sequence is TGTGCCACCAGTGATTTGACAGGACGAGGCACCGGGGAGCTGTTTTTT.

The rearrangement joins TRBV7-8 to TRBJ1-5; no reliable D call. Per germline, CDR1 SGHVS and CDR2 FQNEAQ. The CDR3 loop spans 13 amino acids. V lost 6 bases, J lost 4 bases, and 10 bases lay in between. The CDR3 spells CASSPGGNQPQHF. The CDR3 bases are TGTGCCAGCAGTCCCGGAGGAAATCAGCCCCAGCATTTT.

This sequence joins TRBV7-8 and TRBJ1-2, with unresolved D. Germline CDR1 SGHVS, CDR2 FQNEAQ. V shed 4 bases and J shed 0 bases, with 9 bases lying between them. This CDR3 comprises 14 residues. CDR3 region: CASSSTEANYGYTF. The CDR3 DNA reads TGTGCCAGCAGCTCGACTGAAGCTAACTATGGCTACACCTTC.

In its sample, this clone was seen once. The chain has TRBV9 and TRBJ2-3; 7 bases line up with TRBD1. The CDR3 has 16 amino acids. The ends lost 4 bases at V and 2 bases at J; junction bases unmatched: 10. The germline V gene encodes CDR1 SGDLS and CDR2 YYNGEE. The CDR3 reads CASSPQGLGYTDTQYF. CDR3 coding DNA: TGTGCCAGCAGCCCACAGGGGTTGGGCTACACAGATACGCAGTATTTT.

Only a few counts were recorded for this clone. This sequence joins TRBV27 and TRBJ1-5, with 7 nucleotides matching TRBD1. CDR1 is MNHEY and CDR2 is SMNVEV in the germline V gene (reference sequence). CDR3 length equals 17 residues. Trimming cost V 4 bases and J 0 bases; bases outside gene matches: 9. The CDR3 DNA reads TGTGCCAGCAGTTCCCGACAGGGAAGGGTTAGCAATCAGCCCCAGCATTTT. It translates to CASSSRQGRVSNQPQHF.

The chain is built from TRBV9 and TRBJ2-3, with a weak D call TRBD1 (5 bases). V was cut by 4 bases and J by 9 bases, with 12 bases left in between. This CDR3 comprises 12 residues. Germline values: CDR1 SGDLS, CDR2 YYNGEE. The CDR3: CASSPSTVTQYF. For the CDR3, the DNA is TGTGCCAGCAGCCCCTCGACAGTCACGCAGTATTTT. Filled out from reference TRBV9 and TRBJ2-3, the complete variable domain reads DSGVTQTPKHLITATGQRVTLRCSPRSGDLSVYWYQQSLDQGLQFLIQYYNGEERAKGNILERFSAQQFPDLHSELNLSSLELGDSALYFCASSPSTVTQYFGPGTRLTVL.

This sequence joins TRBV3-1 (or the pseudogene TRBV3-2) and TRBJ2-1, with a weak D call TRBD2 (5 bases). Germline lookup yields CDR1 LGHDT and CDR2 YNNKEL (reference sequence). V lost 6 bases and J lost 4, with 13 bases in between. The CDR3 totals 14 residues. CDR3 loop: CASSQRRAYNEQFF. The CDR3 bases are TGTGCCAGCAGTCAAAGGCGGGCTTACAATGAGCAGTTCTTC.

The V gene is TRBV19, the J gene TRBJ1-5; 9 bases are a match to TRBD1. This CDR3 region has 16 residues. The germline V gene encodes CDR1 LNHDA and CDR2 SQIVND (reference sequence). The ends lost 4 bases at V and 6 bases at J; junction bases unmatched: 10. DNA for the CDR3: TGTGCCAGTAGTAATTTGGGGACAGGGCGAAGTCAGCCCCAGCATTTT. It specifies CASSNLGTGRSQPQHF. The full variable domain, its missing parts supplied by reference TRBV19 and TRBJ1-5, is DGGITQSPKYLFRKEGQNVTLSCEQNLNHDAMYWYRQDPGQGLRLIYYSQIVNDFQKGDIAEGYSVSREKKESFPLTVTSAQKNPTAFYLCASSNLGTGRSQPQHFGDGTRLSIL.

The genes are TRBV9 and TRBJ2-1; perhaps TRBD1 as D (5 bases). Trimming pared 4 bases from V and 7 bases from J, leaving 15 bases between. The CDR3 runs to 14 residues. Germline V gene sequence: CDR1 SGDLS, CDR2 YYNGEE. The CDR3, as DNA: TGTGCCAGCAGCCCCCGACTGGGGCGAAATGAGCAGTTCTTC. Residues: CASSPRLGRNEQFF.

This clone appeared a few times. Other DNA sequences within the sample encode an identical CDR3. The rearrangement links TRBV18 to TRBJ2-3; D call uncertain. V shed 4 bases and J shed 2 bases, with 4 bases lying between them. The length of the CDR3 is 12 residues. The germline gives CDR1 KGHSH, CDR2 LQKENI. The CDR3 region is CASSLFTDTQYF. For the CDR3, the DNA is TGTGCCAGCTCACTCTTCACAGATACGCAGTATTTT.

The chain recombines TRBV4-2 with TRBJ1-5; possible D gene TRBD1, 5 bases. Between the trimmed V and J ends, which lost 4 bases and 5 bases, there was a span of 12 bases. The CDR3 runs 14 residues. Germline V lookup: CDR1 LGHNA, CDR2 YNFKEQ. The CDR3 region is CASSLRQHDQPQHF. CDR3 coding DNA: TGTGCCAGCAGCCTACGACAGCATGATCAGCCCCAGCATTTT.

This chain joins TRBV4-3 and TRBJ2-2, with D hard to call. CDR1 and CDR2 from the germline V gene are LGHNA and YSLEER. V shed 0 bases and J shed 2 bases, with 7 bases lying between them. The CDR3 loop spans 15 amino acids. This CDR3 is CASSQESINTGELFF. In DNA form, the CDR3 reads TGCGCCAGCAGCCAAGAGTCCATTAACACCGGGGAGCTGTTTTTT.

This sequence joins TRBV7-9 and TRBJ2-3; 15 bases line up with TRBD2. The CDR3 loop spans 18 amino acids. V trimming: 7 bases; J trimming: 2 bases; junction bases outside the gene matches: 10. CDR1 SEHNR and CDR2 FQNEAQ come from the germline V gene (reference sequence). The CDR3 spells CASTWGGLAGGNTDTQYF. The CDR3 coding sequence is TGTGCCAGCACCTGGGGAGGACTAGCGGGGGGGAACACAGATACGCAGTATTTT.

This clone was seen more than once but under ten times. The CDR3 nucleotides read TGTGCCAGCTCACCAGAGGACAGAATCACTGAAGCTTTCTTT. Amino acid sequence: CASSPEDRITEAFF. J is TRBJ1-1 and V is TRBV18; D is perhaps TRBD1 (6 bases). V was trimmed by 2 bases and J by 4 bases, leaving 11 bases between them. Germline CDR1 KGHSH, CDR2 LQKENI. This CDR3 has 14 residues. Full variable domain (outside the CDR3, taken from reference TRBV18 and TRBJ1-1): NAGVMQNPRHLVRRRGQEARLRCSPMKGHSHVYWYRQLPEEGLKFMVYLQKENIIDESGMPKERFSAEFPKEGPSILRIQQVVRGDSAAYFCASSPEDRITEAFFGQGTRLTVV.

The V and J genes are TRBV19 and TRBJ2-2; D unresolved. The CDR3 runs 13 residues. V lost 4 bases to trimming and J lost 1 base, with 4 bases between them. Germline CDR1 LNHDA, CDR2 SQIVND (reference sequence). The CDR3 loop reads CASSSKNTGELFF. The DNA of the CDR3 is TGTGCCAGTAGTAGTAAGAACACCGGGGAGCTGTTTTTT.

This sequence joins TRBV14 and TRBJ1-1; 8 nucleotides line up with TRBD1. Germline CDR1 and CDR2: SGHDN and FVKESK. This CDR3 region has 15 residues. J lost 5 bases, V lost 0 bases, and 5 bases had no gene match. For the CDR3, the DNA is TGTGCCAGCAGCCAAGAACAGGGGGAGCGGACTGAAGCTTTCTTT. Translating it yields CASSQEQGERTEAFF.

This clone was detected once. V usage is TRBV27 and J usage is TRBJ1-2; 10 nucleotides align to TRBD1. Germline CDR1 reads MNHEY; CDR2 reads SMNVEV (reference sequence). The V gene end was trimmed by 6 bases and the J gene end by 8 bases; junction bases not matched to a gene: 6. The CDR3 has 13 amino acids. In DNA form, the CDR3 reads TGTGCCAGCAGGTCGACAGGGGGCGGAGGCTACACCTTC. Translation: CASRSTGGGGYTF.

This clone has just one count. The V gene is TRBV7-8, the J gene TRBJ2-6, with a weak D call TRBD2 (7 bases). Trimming stripped 4 bases from V and 1 base from J, with 20 bases between. Germline CDR1 is SGHVS and CDR2 is FQNEAQ. The CDR3 is 19 residues long. CDR3 in DNA: TGTGCCAGCAGCTCAAGGGGGAGGGCCGCGTCTTCTGGGGCCAACGTCCTGACTTTC. It yields the protein CASSSRGRAASSGANVLTF. Full variable domain (missing parts from reference TRBV7-8 and TRBJ2-6): GAGVSQSPRYKVAKRGQDVALRCDPISGHVSLFWYQQALGQGPEFLTYFQNEAQLDKSGLPSDRFFAERPEGSVSTLKIQRTQQEDSAVYLCASSSRGRAASSGANVLTFGAGSRLTVL.

This clone appeared once. Other DNA sequences in the same sample also yield this CDR3. The rearrangement uses TRBV2 and TRBJ1-1; 10 bases fit TRBD1. The CDR3 covers 14 residues. Germline lookup yields CDR1 SNHLY and CDR2 FYNNEI. The J segment lost 3 bases and the V segment lost 6 bases, leaving 4 bases of the junction unmatched. The CDR3 bases are TGTGCCAGCAGCGTGGACAGGGGGGACACTGAAGCTTTCTTT. Protein product: CASSVDRGDTEAFF.